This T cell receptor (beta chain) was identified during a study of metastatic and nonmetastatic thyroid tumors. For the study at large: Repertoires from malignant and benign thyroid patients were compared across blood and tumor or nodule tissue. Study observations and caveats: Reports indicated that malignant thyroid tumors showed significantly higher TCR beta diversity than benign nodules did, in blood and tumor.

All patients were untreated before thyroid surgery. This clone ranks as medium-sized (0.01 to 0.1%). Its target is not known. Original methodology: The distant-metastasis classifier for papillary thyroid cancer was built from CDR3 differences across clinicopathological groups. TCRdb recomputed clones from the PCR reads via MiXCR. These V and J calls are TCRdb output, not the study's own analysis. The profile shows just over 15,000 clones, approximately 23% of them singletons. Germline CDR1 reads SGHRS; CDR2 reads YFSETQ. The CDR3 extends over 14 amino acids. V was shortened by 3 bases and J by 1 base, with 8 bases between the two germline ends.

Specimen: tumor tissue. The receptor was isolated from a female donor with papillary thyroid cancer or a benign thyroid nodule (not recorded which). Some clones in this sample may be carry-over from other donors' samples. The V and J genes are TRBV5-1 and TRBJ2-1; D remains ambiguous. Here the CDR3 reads CASSSASSYNEQFF. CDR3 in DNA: TGCGCCAGCAGCTCAGCTAGTTCCTACAATGAGCAGTTCTTC.